This T cell receptor (beta chain) was recorded in a study of shared clonotypes between healthy human individuals. Study results and caveats: There were few donors, and this limited the genetic and exposure-history diversity represented. Clonotype sharing across a handful of donors was observed for 4.5% to 6.5% of naive CD4 clonotypes.

Replicate sorted-subset PCRs were loaded with around 200 ng DNA, about 30,000 T cell genomes. The protocol was immunoSEQ multiplex PCR, while the TCRdb copy is restricted to in-frame clones and leaves out a portion. The repertoire holds some 700,000 clones, with 90% as singletons. On this clone itself: The antigen remains undetermined.

Per the germline V gene, CDR1 is MDHEN and CDR2 is SYDVKM. The CDR3 runs to 15 residues. With V trimmed by 4 bases and J by 5 bases, 7 bases remained unmatched. The chain is built from TRBV28 and TRBJ1-1, with 10 nucleotides matching TRBD1. Material for sequencing was memory CD8+ T cells from PBMCs. Subset in this sample: CD45RO+ cells pooled with CCR7-negative TemRA cells. This TCR came from a young man in good health. Some clones in this sample may be carry-over from other donors' samples. This chain's CDR3 is CASSSPWDRGTEAFF. The CDR3 bases are TGTGCCAGCAGTTCCCCCTGGGACAGGGGAACTGAAGCTTTCTTT.